This TCR beta chain was identified in a study of OX40 agonist ivuxolimab in advanced cancers. Repertoires were generated with immunoSEQ multiplex PCR, while TCRdb's copy carries only in-frame clones and drops some. The sample lists 75,000 to 80,000 clones; over 70% were seen once. The CDR3 is made up of 11 amino acids. The V and J ends lost 11 bases and 11 bases respectively, with 18 bases between them. Per the germline V gene, CDR1 is MGHRA and CDR2 is YSYEKL. The sequence was obtained from an adult with an advanced solid tumor such as melanoma, head and neck, liver or kidney cancer. The chain carries TRBV4-1 and TRBJ1-1; possible D gene TRBD1, 6 bases. The sequences come from CD4+ or CD8+ T cells sorted from blood, collected in a trial of the OX40 agonist ivuxolimab. CDR3 protein: CAAQGPLGAFF. CDR3 DNA: TGCGCCGCTCAGGGGCCTTTGGGGGCTTTCTTT.